This TCR beta chain was obtained from a study of T cell responses to AZD1222 COVID-19 vaccine (dated by TCRdb to about 2021). The study in broad terms: AZD1222 recipients whose second dose came at about 4 weeks and those whose second dose came at about 12 weeks were combined into one group, since spike-specific TCR depth and breadth did not differ between the two schedules. Trial participants were enrolled by age into subgroups of 18-55, 56-69 and 70-plus years, and roughly 160, 29 and 62 TCR-sequenced participants, respectively, were included in these subgroups. A total of approximately 250 trial participants underwent TCR sequencing, of whom under 220 had received two doses of AZD1222 and around 25 had received two doses of the MenACWY control vaccine. What the study reported, not specific to this receptor: No day 14 peak-response samples were available, so repertoires were characterized only after the peak T cell response. The 56-69-year group was small, and its depth increase did not reach significance, likely because of low power. Only five to seven AZD1222 recipients were SARS-CoV-2 seropositive at baseline, limiting conclusions about previously exposed vaccinees. Most participants were white British and females outnumbered males, and the authors suggested that clonal diversity may have been underestimated. Vaccine-associated CD4 TCRs spanned the whole spike protein, with dominant responses in regions 160-218 and 743-854. A significant rise in spike-specific TCR breadth and depth was observed after two AZD1222 doses relative to day 0 and relative to MenACWY recipients. Reportedly, almost half of the unique spike-specific TCRs recognized epitopes lying outside the regions that are mutated in the B.1.351 and B.1.1.7 variants.

Its CDR3 holds 15 amino acids, cysteine through phenylalanine. Left in the record is the CDR3 DNA by itself, 45 bases read in frame from the first base. V is trimmed back by 5 bases and J by 3 bases, and the junction contains 7 bases that no gene match accounts for. The germline V gene specifies MGHRA as CDR1 and YSYEKL as CDR2. The time point label on this specimen signifies: baseline before first vaccination. Vaccinee samples were obtained from the UK trials COV001 and COV002, which included a single-blind randomized controlled phase 2/3 trial of AZD1222 (ChAdOx1 nCoV-19) in healthy adults. For TCRbeta chain sequencing, PBMC samples were collected from trial participants at day 0 and at day 28 after the second dose. This clone came up once. It lacks a known antigen. No quality values exist for individual bases; no much larger clone is one base distant. The CDR3 regions of human TCRbeta chains were subjected to immunosequencing. The original pipeline was this. Repertoire TCRs were matched against a reference library of SARS-CoV-2-specific TCRs generated with the MIRA antigen-specificity platform. Breadth was defined as the fraction of unique TCRs that were SARS-CoV-2-associated, and depth was defined as the fraction of total T cells that were SARS-CoV-2-associated. Using the MIRA data, every spike-specific TCR was mapped to the spike region that the TCR reacted to and assigned to either a CD4 or a CD8 class. Log10-transformed breadth and depth values were compared by one-way ANOVA with Sidak's multiple comparisons tests. Held by TCRdb, this immuneACCESS table contains in-frame sequences only and omits some clones. Under half of the omission traces to an unresolved V gene where checked; the cause of the rest is unknown. V and J calls and clone size are those listed in that table; D and trimming were worked out from the DNA. In all, the sample holds more than 70,000 clones, and 88% of those were seen once. In total, the top ten clones hold under 20% of the sample.

Sample: peripheral blood, taken on day 0 of AZD1222 vaccination. Rearrangement joined TRBV4-1 to TRBJ2-7, with 10 bases in between that match TRBD2. This sequence originates from an adult in good health. The DNA is as follows: TGCGCCAGCAGCGAACCGGGACTAGCGCTCTACGAGCAGTACTTC. It translates as CASSEPGLALYEQYF.